Shown below are 21 T cell receptor beta chains from a single sample sequenced in a study of blood T cell repertoires in COVID-19. Profiling relied on immunoSEQ multiplex PCR, and the TCRdb table lists in-frame clones only, not all of them. The sample consists of about 210,000 clones, almost 90% of them appearing once. Sample: peripheral blood. The receptors here all came from a man younger than 30 with active or convalescent COVID-19.

CDR3 in amino acids: CASSFYSDTAYEQYF. The DNA of the CDR3 is TGTGCCAGCAGTTTTTATTCGGACACCGCCTACGAGCAGTACTTC. This chain links TRBV27 with TRBJ2-7; D perhaps matches TRBD1 (5 bases). Germline V gene data show CDR1 as MNHEY and CDR2 as SMNVEV (reference sequence). Between the trimmed V and J ends, which lost 3 bases and 2 bases, there was a span of 14 bases. This CDR3 is built from 15 residues.

This chain joins TRBV4-2 and TRBJ2-3; 9 bases are shared with TRBD1. CDR3 length: 16 residues. The J segment lost 0 bases and the V segment lost 3 bases, leaving 4 bases of the junction unmatched. Germline V gene data show CDR1 as LGHNA and CDR2 as YNFKEQ. Here the CDR3 reads CASSQTGQGSTDTQYF. In DNA form, the CDR3 reads TGTGCCAGCAGCCAGACGGGACAGGGCAGCACAGATACGCAGTATTTT.

This clone was observed once. The chain has TRBV7-6 and TRBJ1-4, with D maybe TRBD1 (5 bases). The CDR3 contains 14 residues. V lost 4 bases and J lost 8, with 14 bases in between. Per germline, CDR1 SGHVS and CDR2 FNYEAQ. Here the CDR3 reads CASSSGTKVEKLFF. DNA for the CDR3: TGTGCCAGCAGCTCAGGGACTAAGGTCGAAAAACTGTTTTTT.

The rearrangement joins TRBV29-1 to TRBJ2-3; 7 bases match TRBD2. Germline assignment: CDR1 SQVTM and CDR2 ANQGSEA. The CDR3 is 15 amino acids. The ends lost 2 bases at V and 0 bases at J; junction bases unmatched: 5. The CDR3 reads CSVERLAPSTDTQYF. CDR3 in DNA: TGCAGCGTTGAACGACTAGCACCTAGCACAGATACGCAGTATTTT.

The V gene is TRBV4-2, the J gene TRBJ2-2, with a tentative D call TRBD1 (6 bases). The germline V gene has CDR1 LGHNA and CDR2 YNFKEQ. The CDR3 sequence is 16 residues long. V was shortened by 5 bases and J by 6 bases, with 19 bases between the two germline ends. The CDR3 is CASSYQGQKSSGELFF. CDR3 nucleotide sequence: TGTGCCAGCAGCTACCAGGGACAAAAATCTTCCGGGGAGCTGTTTTTT.

The V gene is TRBV7-7, the J gene TRBJ2-3, with D perhaps matching TRBD1 (6 bases). Germline V CDR1 and CDR2: SSHAT, FNYEAQ (reference sequence). The CDR3 totals 15 residues. Trimming took off 1 base at V and 5 bases at J, with 13 bases between the two ends. The DNA of the CDR3 is TGTGCCAGCAGCTTAGGGCAGGGGCTAGTAGATACGCAGTATTTT. Amino acids: CASSLGQGLVDTQYF.

The chain has TRBV9 and TRBJ2-3, with 7 bases lining up with TRBD2. Germline trimming cut 0 bases from V and 4 bases from J; bases unmatched to any gene: 8. Germline assignment: CDR1 SGDLS and CDR2 YYNGEE. The CDR3 is made up of 16 amino acids. CDR3 residues: CASSVASGGMADTQYF. In DNA form, the CDR3 reads TGTGCCAGCAGCGTAGCATCGGGAGGAATGGCAGATACGCAGTATTTT.

The chain recombines TRBV5-1 with TRBJ1-4, with no clear D. This CDR3 has 15 residues. Germline V gene data show CDR1 as SGHRS and CDR2 as YFSETQ. V was trimmed by 4 bases and J by 8 bases, leaving 18 bases between them. As DNA, the CDR3 is TGCGCCAGCAGCGTTGGTGGCGGAGGGAGGGAAAAACTGTTTTTT. It encodes CASSVGGGGREKLFF.

V is TRBV5-6 and J is TRBJ2-7; D ambiguous. The CDR3 is 14 residues long. Trimming stripped 3 bases from V and 2 bases from J, with 12 bases between. Germline CDR1 SGHDT, CDR2 YYEEEE. The CDR3 bases are TGTGCCAGCAGCTCCCGGTCACAGACCTACGAGCAGTACTTC. Translated, it gives CASSSRSQTYEQYF.

This sequence joins TRBV4-3 and TRBJ1-1, with a tentative D call TRBD1 (6 bases). The V end was cut by 1 base, the J end by 8 bases, with 14 bases between. Germline CDR1 LGHNA, CDR2 YSLEER. The CDR3 loop spans 14 amino acids. Written as DNA, the CDR3 is TGCGCCAGCAGCCAAGGGACAGTTTTCGCCGAAGCTTTCTTT. As protein: CASSQGTVFAEAFF.

This clone showed up just a few times. The chain employs TRBV27 and TRBJ1-4; the match to TRBD1 covers 9 bases. The CDR3 runs 16 residues. CDR1 and CDR2 from the germline V gene are MNHEY and SMNVEV (reference sequence). The J segment lost 8 bases and the V segment lost 9 bases, leaving 16 bases of the junction unmatched. The CDR3 region is CARTMSRQGVREKLFF. The DNA for the CDR3 is TGTGCCAGGACAATGTCGAGACAGGGGGTAAGGGAAAAACTGTTTTTT.

The genes are TRBV4-3 and TRBJ2-7; 9 nucleotides align to TRBD2. Germline values: CDR1 LGHNA, CDR2 YSLEER. V lost 1 base to trimming and J lost 2 bases; unmatched junction nucleotides: 15. This CDR3 has 19 amino acids. Here the CDR3 DNA reads TGCGCCAGCAGCCAAGCCGCTTCAAGTCCTAGCGGGGCCGCCTACGAGCAGTACTTC. Protein: CASSQAASSPSGAAYEQYF.

The chain has TRBV7-9 and TRBJ2-3, with TRBD1 matching 8 bases. Germline V gene lookup returns CDR1 SEHNR and CDR2 FQNEAQ (reference sequence). With 2 bases clipped from V and 3 bases from J, the junction kept 4 bases outside the gene matches. This CDR3 has 15 amino acids. CDR3 protein: CASSLNGQGTDTQYF. The CDR3 nucleotides are TGTGCCAGCAGCTTAAATGGACAGGGAACAGATACGCAGTATTTT.

The V gene is TRBV29-1, the J gene TRBJ1-2, with D possibly matching TRBD1 (5 bases). Deletions cut 4 bases from V and 4 bases from J, with 13 bases between. The CDR3 has 13 residues. Germline V gene data show CDR1 as SQVTM and CDR2 as ANQGSEA. CDR3 DNA sequence: TGCAGCGTTGTAGCAGGGCTAGGCTATGGCTACACCTTC. Translated, it gives CSVVAGLGYGYTF.

The chain uses TRBV19 and TRBJ2-3, with 13 bases fitting TRBD2. V gave up 5 bases and J gave up 0 bases; unmatched junction bases: 11. CDR3 length: 19 amino acids. The germline CDR1 and CDR2 sequences are LNHDA and SQIVND (reference sequence). The CDR3 DNA reads TGTGCCAGTAGTCGACAACTAGCGGGGGGGTCATCTAGCACAGATACGCAGTATTTT. Protein sequence: CASSRQLAGGSSSTDTQYF.

The chain carries TRBV14 and TRBJ1-1; 10 bases match TRBD1. V shed 6 bases and J 3 bases; nucleotides not matched to a gene: 7. Per germline, CDR1 SGHDN and CDR2 FVKESK. This CDR3 region has 15 residues. CDR3 in amino acids: CASRRIGTGDTEAFF. The CDR3 bases are TGTGCCAGCAGGAGAATCGGGACAGGGGACACTGAAGCTTTCTTT.

As to this clone: A junction boundary mismatches the germline segment, possibly from a read error. The V and J genes are TRBV7-8 and TRBJ2-4, with 14 bases aligning to TRBD2. CDR3 length: 13 amino acids. Germline V lookup: CDR1 SGHVS, CDR2 FQNEAQ. DNA for the CDR3: TGTGCCAGCAGCTTTGGGGGACTAGCGGGAGCCGAATTC. It encodes CASSFGGLAGAEF. Full variable domain (remainder filled in from reference TRBV7-8 and TRBJ2-4): GAGVSQSPRYKVAKRGQDVALRCDPISGHVSLFWYQQALGQGPEFLTYFQNEAQLDKSGLPSDRFFAERPEGSVSTLKIQRTQQEDSAVYLCASSFGGLAGAEFGAGTRLSVL.

This clone was seen just once. The gene calls are TRBV29-1 and TRBJ1-1; no firm D call. The CDR3 sequence is 11 residues long. Trimming removed 4 bases from V and 6 bases from J, with 9 bases in between. Germline loops: CDR1 SQVTM, CDR2 ANQGSEA. In DNA form, the CDR3 reads TGCAGCGTTGGCTGGGCGTCTGAAGCTTTCTTT. Translated, it gives CSVGWASEAFF.

The chain is built from TRBV6-1 and TRBJ2-7, with TRBD2 matching over 9 bases. The CDR3 covers 17 residues. Germline CDR1 and CDR2: MNHNS and SASEGT. V dropped 1 base and J dropped 4; count of bases not matched to a gene: 11. DNA for the CDR3: TGTGCCAGCAGTGAAGGGCGAGCGGGAGGCCACTCGTACGAGCAGTACTTC. This sequence encodes CASSEGRAGGHSYEQYF.

The chain combines TRBV4-1 with TRBJ1-5; D may be TRBD1 (6 bases). Germline CDR1 is MGHRA and CDR2 is YSYEKL. V gave up 3 bases and J gave up 5 bases, with 17 bases separating them. The CDR3 contains 16 residues. CDR3 in amino acids: CASSHPTQGPHQPQHF. The CDR3 DNA reads TGCGCCAGCAGCCATCCCACTCAGGGGCCGCATCAGCCCCAGCATTTT.

The chain couples TRBV9 to TRBJ2-1; 9 bases fit TRBD2. Germline V gene data show CDR1 as SGDLS and CDR2 as YYNGEE. V was pared by 0 bases and J by 6 bases, with 1 base of the junction left unmatched. The CDR3 runs to 14 residues. The CDR3 region has the DNA TGTGCCAGCAGCGTAGGGGGACTAGCCAATGAGCAGTTCTTC. This sequence encodes CASSVGGLANEQFF.